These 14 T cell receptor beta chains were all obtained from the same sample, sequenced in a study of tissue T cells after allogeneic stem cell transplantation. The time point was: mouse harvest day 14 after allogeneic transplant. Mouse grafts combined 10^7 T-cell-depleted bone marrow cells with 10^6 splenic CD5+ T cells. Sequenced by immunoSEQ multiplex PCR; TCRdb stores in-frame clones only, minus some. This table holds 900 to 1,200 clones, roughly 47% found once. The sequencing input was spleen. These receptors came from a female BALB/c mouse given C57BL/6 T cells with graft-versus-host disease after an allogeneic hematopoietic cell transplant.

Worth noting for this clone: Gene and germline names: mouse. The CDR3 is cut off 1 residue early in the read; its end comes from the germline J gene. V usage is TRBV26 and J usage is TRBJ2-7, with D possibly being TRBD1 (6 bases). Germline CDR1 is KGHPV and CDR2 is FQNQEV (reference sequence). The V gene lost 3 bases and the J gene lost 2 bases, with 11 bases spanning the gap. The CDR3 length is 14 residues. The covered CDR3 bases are TGTGCCAGCAGTCTCGGACAGAGCCCCTATGAACAGTAC. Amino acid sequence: CASSLGQSPYEQY. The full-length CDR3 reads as CASSLGQSPYEQYF.

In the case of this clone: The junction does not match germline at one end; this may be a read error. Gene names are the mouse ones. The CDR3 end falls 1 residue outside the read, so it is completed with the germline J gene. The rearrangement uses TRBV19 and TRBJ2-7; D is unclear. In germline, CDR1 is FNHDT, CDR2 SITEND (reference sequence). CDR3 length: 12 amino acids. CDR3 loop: CARSIANYEQYF. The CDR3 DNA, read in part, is TGTGCCCGCAGTATAGCCAATTATGAACAGTAC. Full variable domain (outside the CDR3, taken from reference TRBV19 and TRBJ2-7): GGIITQTPKFLIGQEGQKLTLKCQQNFNHDTMYWYRQDSGKGLRLIYYSITENDLQKGDLSEGYDASREKKSSFSLTVTSAQKNEMAVFLCARSIANYEQYFGPGTRLTVL.

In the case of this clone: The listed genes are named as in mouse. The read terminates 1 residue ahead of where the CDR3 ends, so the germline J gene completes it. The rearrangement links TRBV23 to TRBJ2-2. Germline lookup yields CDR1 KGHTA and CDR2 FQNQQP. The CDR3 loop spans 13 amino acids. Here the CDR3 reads CSSSPQNTGQLYF. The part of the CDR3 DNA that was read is TGCTCCAGCAGTCCGCAAAACACCGGGCAGCTCTAC.

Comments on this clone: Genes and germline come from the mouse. The CDR3 bases that were read are TGTGCCAGCAGCGCCGGGACTGGGGGGTATGAACAGTAC. Translated: CASSAGTGGYEQY. The full-length CDR3 reads as CASSAGTGGYEQYF. This chain joins TRBV4 and TRBJ2-7; TRBD2 matches 12 bases. The observed sequence ends 1 residue before the CDR3 terminus, with the missing tail filled in from the germline J gene. The J segment lost 4 bases and the V segment lost 5 bases, leaving 3 bases of the junction unmatched. This CDR3 spans 14 amino acids. Germline CDR1 and CDR2: LGHDT and YNNKQL (reference sequence).

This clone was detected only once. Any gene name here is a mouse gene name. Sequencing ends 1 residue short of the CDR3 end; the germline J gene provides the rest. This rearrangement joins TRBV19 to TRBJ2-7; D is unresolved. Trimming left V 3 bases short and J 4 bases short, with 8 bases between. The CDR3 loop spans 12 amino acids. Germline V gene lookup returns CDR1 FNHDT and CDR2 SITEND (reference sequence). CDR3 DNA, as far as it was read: TGTGCCAGCAGTACCGGCAATTATGAACAGTAC. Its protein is CASSTGNYEQY. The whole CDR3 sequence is CASSTGNYEQYF.

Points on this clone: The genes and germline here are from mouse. The CDR3 bases that were read are TGTGCCAGCAGTCGGGACTGGGGAGGGGACACCCAGTAC. Translating gives CASSRDWGGDTQY. The entire CDR3 reads CASSRDWGGDTQYF. This chain uses TRBV26 with TRBJ2-5; 10 positions agree with TRBD2. Coverage ceases 1 residue before the CDR3 finishes, and the germline J gene fills in the end. J gave up 6 bases and V 4 bases, and 4 bases lay outside the gene matches. CDR1 is KGHPV, CDR2 FQNQEV, per germline (reference sequence). This CDR3 has 14 amino acids.

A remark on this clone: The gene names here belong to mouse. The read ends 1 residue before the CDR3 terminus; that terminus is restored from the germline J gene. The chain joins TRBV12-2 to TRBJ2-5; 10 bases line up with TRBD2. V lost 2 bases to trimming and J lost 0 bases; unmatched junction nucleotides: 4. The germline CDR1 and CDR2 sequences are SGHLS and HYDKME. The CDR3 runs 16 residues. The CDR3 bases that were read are TGTGCCAGCTCTCGCGGACTGGGGGTTAACCAAGACACCCAGTAC. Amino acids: CASSRGLGVNQDTQY. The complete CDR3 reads CASSRGLGVNQDTQYF.

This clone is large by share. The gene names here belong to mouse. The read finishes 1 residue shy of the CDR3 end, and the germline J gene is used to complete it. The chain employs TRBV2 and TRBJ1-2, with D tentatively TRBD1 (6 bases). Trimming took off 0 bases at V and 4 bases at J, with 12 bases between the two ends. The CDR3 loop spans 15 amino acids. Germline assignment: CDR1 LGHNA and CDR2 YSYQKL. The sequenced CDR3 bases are TGTGCCAGCAGCCAAGATTGGGGGGGCGCCTCCGACTACACC. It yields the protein CASSQDWGGASDYT. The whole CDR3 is CASSQDWGGASDYTF.

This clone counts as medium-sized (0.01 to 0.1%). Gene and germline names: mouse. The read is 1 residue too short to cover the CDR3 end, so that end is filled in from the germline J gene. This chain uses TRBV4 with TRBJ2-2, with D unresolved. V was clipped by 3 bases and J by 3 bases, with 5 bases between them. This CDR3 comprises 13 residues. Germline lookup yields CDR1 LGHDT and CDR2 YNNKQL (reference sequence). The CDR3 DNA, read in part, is TGTGCCAGCAGCTATAAGGACACCGGGCAGCTCTAC. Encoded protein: CASSYKDTGQLY. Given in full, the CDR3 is CASSYKDTGQLYF.

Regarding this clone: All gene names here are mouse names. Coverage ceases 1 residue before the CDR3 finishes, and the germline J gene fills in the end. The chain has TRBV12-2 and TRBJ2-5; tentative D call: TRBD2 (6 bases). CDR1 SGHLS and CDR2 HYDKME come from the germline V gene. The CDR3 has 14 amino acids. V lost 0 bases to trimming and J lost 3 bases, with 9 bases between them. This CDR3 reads CASSLVLGQDTQYF. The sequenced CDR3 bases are TGTGCCAGCTCTCTCGTCCTGGGGCAAGACACCCAGTAC.

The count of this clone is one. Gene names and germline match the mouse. The CDR3 spells CASSYHNERLFF. The covered CDR3 bases are TGTGCCAGCAGTTATCACAACGAAAGATTATTT. This chain uses TRBV14 with TRBJ1-4, with unresolved D. Read sequence stops 1 residue before the CDR3 end, and the germline J gene provides the missing end. V was pared by 3 bases and J by 4 bases, with 4 bases between. The CDR3 covers 12 residues. CDR1 is SGHDT and CDR2 is FRDEAV in the germline V gene.

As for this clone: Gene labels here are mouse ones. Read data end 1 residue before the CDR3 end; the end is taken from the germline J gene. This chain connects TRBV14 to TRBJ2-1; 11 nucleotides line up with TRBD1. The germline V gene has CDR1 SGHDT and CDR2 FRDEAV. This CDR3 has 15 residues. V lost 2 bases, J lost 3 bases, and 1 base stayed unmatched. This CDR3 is CASSLGTGGYAEQFF. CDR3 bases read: TGTGCCAGCAGTTTGGGGACAGGGGGCTATGCTGAGCAGTTC.

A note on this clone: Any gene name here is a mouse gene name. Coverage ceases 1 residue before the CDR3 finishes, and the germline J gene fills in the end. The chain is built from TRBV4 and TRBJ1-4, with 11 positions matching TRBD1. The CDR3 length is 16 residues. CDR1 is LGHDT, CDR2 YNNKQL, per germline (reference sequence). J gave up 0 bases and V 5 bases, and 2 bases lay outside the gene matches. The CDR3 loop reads CASSRDRGFSNERLFF. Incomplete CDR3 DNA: TGTGCCAGCAGCCGGGACAGGGGGTTTTCCAACGAAAGATTATTT.

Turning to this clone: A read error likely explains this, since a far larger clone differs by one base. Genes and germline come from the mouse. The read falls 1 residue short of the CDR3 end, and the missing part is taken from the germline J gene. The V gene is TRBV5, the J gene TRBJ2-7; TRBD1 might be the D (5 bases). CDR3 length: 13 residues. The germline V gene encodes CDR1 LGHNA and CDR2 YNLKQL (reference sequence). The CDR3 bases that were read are TGTGCCAGCCGCCAAGACTCAGGGTGGGAACAGTAC. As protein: CASRQDSGWEQY. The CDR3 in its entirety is CASRQDSGWEQYF.